These T cell receptor beta chains were read from a single sample in a study of blood T cell repertoires in COVID-19. TCRdb's table, derived via immunoSEQ multiplex PCR, lists solely in-frame clones and lacks some. Here the sample spans fewer than 250,000 clones, about 90% being singletons. Sequencing was performed on peripheral blood. These receptor sequences come from a young man with COVID-19, enrolled during active disease. Each CDR3 is given with its conserved first and last residue. Each record gives: D gene, V gene, clone size, J gene, CDR3 protein, CDR3 DNA. D genes are given only for firm matches. Clone size is stated in some rows and not others, as once, few, many or a class when expanded.

D: TRBD2
V: TRBV14
size: -
J: TRBJ2-7
CDR3: CASSQGLADYEQYF
DNA: TGTGCCAGCAGCCAAGGACTAGCGGACTACGAGCAGTACTTC

D: TRBD1
V: TRBV24-1
size: -
J: TRBJ2-7
CDR3: CATSETGGRVEQYF
DNA: TGTGCCACCAGTGAGACAGGGGGCCGGGTCGAGCAGTACTTC

D: TRBD1
V: TRBV18
size: -
J: TRBJ2-7
CDR3: CASSPQGDYEQYF
DNA: TGTGCCAGCTCACCGCAGGGGGACTACGAGCAGTACTTC

D: -
V: TRBV7-2
size: -
J: TRBJ2-3
CDR3: CASSWPSTDTQYF
DNA: TGTGCCAGCAGCTGGCCTAGCACAGATACGCAGTATTTT

D: TRBD1
V: TRBV19
size: -
J: TRBJ1-1
CDR3: CASSINRGNTEAFF
DNA: TGTGCCAGTAGTATCAACAGGGGGAACACTGAAGCTTTCTTT

D: -
V: TRBV4-1
size: -
J: TRBJ2-7
CDR3: CASSLSGTGNYEQYF
DNA: TGCGCCAGCAGCCTCAGCGGGACAGGCAACTACGAGCAGTACTTC

D: -
V: TRBV2
size: -
J: TRBJ1-1
CDR3: CASRQVVAEAFF
DNA: TGTGCCAGCAGACAGGTAGTCGCTGAAGCTTTCTTT

D: TRBD1
V: TRBV5-1
size: -
J: TRBJ2-3
CDR3: CASSPPWGDRGTDTQYF
DNA: TGCGCCAGCAGCCCCCCGTGGGGGGACAGGGGTACAGATACGCAGTATTTT

D: TRBD1
V: TRBV19
size: -
J: TRBJ1-4
CDR3: CASRRRPGQGDEKLFF
DNA: TGTGCCAGTAGGAGAAGACCGGGACAGGGGGATGAAAAACTGTTTTTT

D: TRBD1
V: TRBV5-4
size: once
J: TRBJ2-7
CDR3: CASSFLNRGEDEQYF
DNA: TGTGCCAGCAGCTTTTTAAACAGGGGGGAAGACGAGCAGTACTTC

D: TRBD1
V: TRBV7-8
size: -
J: TRBJ2-4
CDR3: CASSRQGGTAKNIQYF
DNA: TGTGCCAGCAGCCGACAGGGGGGTACGGCCAAAAACATTCAGTACTTC

D: TRBD1
V: TRBV24-1
size: -
J: TRBJ2-7
CDR3: CATRDRGSYEQYF
DNA: TGTGCCACCAGGGACAGGGGATCATACGAGCAGTACTTC

D: -
V: TRBV5-6
size: -
J: TRBJ1-4
CDR3: CASSLGEDGLFF
DNA: TGTGCCAGCAGCTTGGGTGAGGATGGACTGTTTTTT

D: -
V: TRBV5-1
size: -
J: TRBJ2-7
CDR3: CASSLAGTPLSYEQYF
DNA: TGCGCCAGCAGCTTGGCCGGGACACCCCTCTCCTACGAGCAGTACTTC

D: TRBD2
V: TRBV2
size: few
J: TRBJ2-7
CDR3: CASSEGRGRASEQYF
DNA: TGTGCCAGCAGTGAAGGGCGCGGGAGGGCATCCGAGCAGTACTTC

D: -
V: TRBV19
size: -
J: TRBJ2-1
CDR3: CASSGRSIPNEQFF
DNA: TGTGCCAGTAGTGGTCGTAGTATTCCGAATGAGCAGTTCTTC